These T cell receptor beta chains were read from a single sample in a study of blood T cells in healthy people across ages. From the 5' RACE reads, TCRdb called clonotypes with MiXCR, one entry per CDR3 protein. The sample contains some 920,000 distinct CDR3 sequences, roughly half of which appear only once. Sequenced: blood. These receptors originate from a woman aged 60 to 75 in good health. The CDR3 runs from the conserved cysteine through the conserved F or W. A D gene is named only where the DNA matches it firmly. A clone size is listed for some rows: how often the clone was seen (once, few, many), or a class if it is expanded.

D gene	clone size	J gene	V gene	CDR3 length	CDR3 protein	CDR3 DNA
NA	NA	TRBJ1-5	TRBV28	15	CASSLWGGPGQPQHF	TGTGCCAGCAGTTTATGGGGCGGACCAGGGCAGCCCCAGCATTTT
NA	NA	TRBJ2-5	TRBV5-1	13	CASSVDSFETQYF	TGCGCCAGCAGCGTGGACAGTTTTGAGACCCAGTACTTC
TRBD1	NA	TRBJ2-2	TRBV6-2/TRBV6-3	16	CASSPRQGSVTGELFF	TGTGCCAGCAGTCCCAGACAGGGAAGTGTCACCGGGGAGCTGTTTTTT
NA	few	TRBJ1-2	TRBV7-2	14	CASSLTSTANGYTF	TGTGCCAGCAGCTTGACATCGACAGCGAATGGCTACACCTTC
NA	NA	TRBJ2-7	TRBV28	14	CASSLRGRAHEQYF	TGTGCCAGCAGTTTAAGGGGCAGGGCCCACGAGCAGTACTTC
NA	NA	TRBJ2-7	TRBV6-2/TRBV6-3	13	CASRVEVVYEQYF	TGTGCCAGCAGGGTAGAGGTTGTCTACGAGCAGTACTTC
TRBD1	NA	TRBJ2-1	TRBV5-5	19	CASSEGTGNSAGSYNEQFF	TGTGCCAGCAGCGAAGGGACAGGGAATTCAGCGGGCTCCTACAATGAGCAGTTCTTC
NA	few	TRBJ2-1	TRBV4-3	16	CASSQASASAYNEQFF	TGCGCCAGCAGCCAAGCCAGCGCCAGTGCCTACAATGAGCAGTTCTTC
NA	NA	TRBJ2-5	TRBV6-4	16	CASSDPLGPSASEQYF	TGTGCCAGCAGTGATCCCCTGGGGCCCTCGGCCAGTGAGCAGTACTTC
NA	NA	TRBJ2-7	TRBV28	13	CASRGGTWGEQYF	TGTGCCAGCCGAGGGGGTACTTGGGGCGAGCAGTACTTC
TRBD2	few	TRBJ2-3	TRBV6-5	18	CASSYSDSGRKSTDTQYF	TGTGCCAGCAGTTACTCAGATAGCGGGAGAAAGAGCACAGATACGCAGTATTTT
TRBD2	few	TRBJ2-3	TRBV6-2/TRBV6-3	15	CASKPSGRSTDTQYF	TGTGCCAGCAAACCAAGCGGGAGGAGCACAGATACGCAGTATTTT
NA	NA	TRBJ2-4	TRBV28	18	CASSLISADPGAKNIQYF	TGTGCCAGCAGTTTAATATCCGCGGACCCGGGAGCCAAAAACATTCAGTACTTC
NA	few	TRBJ2-5	TRBV28	12	CASSRRAGTQYF	TGTGCCAGCAGTCGACGAGCCGGGACCCAGTACTTC
TRBD1	NA	TRBJ2-7	TRBV20-1	12	CSAPGQTDEQYF	TGCAGTGCGCCGGGACAGACAGACGAGCAGTACTTC
TRBD1	NA	TRBJ1-2	TRBV3-1	16	CASSQGIDRGAYGYTF	TGTGCCAGCAGCCAAGGGATTGACAGGGGTGCCTATGGCTACACCTTC
NA	NA	TRBJ1-5	TRBV27	15	CASSSGEMSNQPQHF	TGTGCCAGCAGTTCGGGGGAGATGAGCAATCAGCCCCAGCATTTT
NA	once	TRBJ1-2	TRBV6-6	15	CASSPTGRRNYGYTF	TGTGCCAGCAGTCCCACCGGCCGTCGGAACTATGGCTACACCTTC
NA	NA	TRBJ1-2	TRBV7-9	15	CASSLSWPTNYGYTF	TGTGCCAGCAGCTTATCTTGGCCGACTAACTATGGCTACACCTTC
TRBD1	NA	TRBJ2-5	TRBV6-5	15	CASSWLATGEETQYF	TGTGCCAGCAGTTGGCTTGCGACAGGGGAAGAGACCCAGTACTTC
TRBD1	few	TRBJ2-7	TRBV13	15	CASSKGRQGPYEQYF	TGTGCCAGCAGCAAGGGACGACAGGGGCCCTACGAGCAGTACTTC
NA	NA	TRBJ1-2	TRBV12-3/TRBV12-4	12	CASTPGLGGYTF	TGTGCCAGCACCCCCGGACTGGGCGGCTACACCTTC
NA	few	TRBJ1-5	TRBV20-1	14	CSAARAGDFQPQHF	TGCAGTGCTGCCCGGGCAGGGGATTTTCAGCCCCAGCATTTT
NA	NA	TRBJ1-2	TRBV6-2/TRBV6-3	16	CASSYSLQLANYGYTF	TGTGCCAGCAGTTACTCCCTGCAGCTCGCTAACTATGGTTACACCTTC
NA	few	TRBJ2-6	TRBV6-1	12	CATSDYANVLTF	TGTGCCACCTCGGACTATGCCAACGTCCTGACTTTC
TRBD1	NA	TRBJ2-1	TRBV27	16	CASRSGGTGAYNEQFF	TGTGCCAGCAGAAGTGGAGGGACAGGGGCCTACAATGAGCAGTTCTTC
NA	NA	TRBJ2-3	TRBV7-2	15	CASSQLVASTDTQYF	TGTGCCAGCAGCCAACTAGTGGCGAGCACAGATACGCAGTATTTT
TRBD1	few	TRBJ2-5	TRBV2	14	CASSEGTGDETQYF	TGTGCCAGCAGTGAGGGGACAGGGGACGAGACCCAGTACTTC
NA	few	TRBJ2-1	TRBV20-1	14	CSVRRWMMDNEQFF	TGCAGTGTTCGGAGGTGGATGATGGACAATGAGCAGTTCTTC
NA	NA	TRBJ2-5	TRBV20-1	14	CSASPVTEQETQYF	TGCAGTGCTAGTCCTGTGACAGAACAAGAGACCCAGTACTTC
NA	NA	TRBJ1-2	TRBV6-6	14	CASRAGQNIKGYTF	TGTGCCAGCAGGGCAGGACAGAACATAAAGGGCTACACCTTC
NA	NA	TRBJ2-3	TRBV5-5	17	CASSLYITRRSTDTQYF	TGTGCCAGCAGCTTGTATATAACTAGAAGGAGCACAGATACGCAGTATTTT
TRBD1	NA	TRBJ1-4	TRBV7-9	14	CASSLAGGHEKLFF	TGTGCCAGCAGCTTAGCAGGGGGCCATGAAAAACTGTTTTTT
NA	few	TRBJ1-5	TRBV25-1	14	CASSEYTANQPQHF	TGTGCCAGCAGTGAATACACGGCCAATCAGCCCCAGCATTTT
NA	few	TRBJ2-6	TRBV4-1	16	CASSQDLRAGANVLTF	TGCGCCAGCAGCCAAGATCTGAGGGCTGGGGCCAACGTCCTGACTTTC
NA	few	TRBJ2-5	TRBV7-9	12	CASSDRSETQYF	TGTGCCAGCAGTGACAGGTCTGAGACCCAGTACTTC
TRBD1	NA	TRBJ1-1	TRBV5-1	16	CASSLKRGQGNTEAFF	TGCGCCAGCAGCTTGAAGCGCGGACAGGGTAACACTGAAGCTTTCTTT
TRBD2	NA	TRBJ2-7	TRBV3-1	18	CASSQGSNSGSRSYERYF	TGTGCCAGCAGCCAGGGATCGAATAGCGGGAGTCGTTCCTACGAGCGGTACTTC
NA	few	TRBJ2-7	TRBV15	13	CATSTRYTYEQYF	TGTGCCACCAGCACCCGATACACCTACGAGCAGTACTTC
NA	NA	TRBJ2-3	TRBV12-3/TRBV12-4	17	CGSSLAQQGLTTDTQYF	TGTGGCAGCAGTTTAGCGCAGCAGGGGCTTACCACAGATACGCAGTATTTT
NA	few	TRBJ2-7	TRBV12-3/TRBV12-4	15	CASSFGSRAPREQYF	TGTGCCAGCAGTTTCGGCTCGCGAGCCCCGAGGGAGCAGTACTTC
NA	once	TRBJ2-1	TRBV20-1	10	CSASLYEQFF	TGCAGTGCTAGTTTATATGAGCAGTTCTTC
NA	NA	TRBJ2-5	TRBV7-9	12	CASSQITETQYF	TGTGCCAGCAGCCAAATTACAGAGACCCAGTACTTC
NA	NA	TRBJ2-5	TRBV7-2	14	CASSLGTLDNEQYF	TGTGCCAGCAGCCTCGGGACCCTAGACAATGAGCAGTACTTC
NA	NA	TRBJ2-3	TRBV10-1	14	CASSPGELTDTQYF	TGCGCCAGCAGCCCCGGGGAACTCACAGATACGCAGTATTTT
NA	NA	TRBJ2-7	TRBV6-2/TRBV6-3	16	CASSYPGRSGVYEQYF	TGTGCCAGCAGTTACCCCGGTAGGTCTGGGGTCTACGAGCAGTACTTC
NA	NA	TRBJ2-3	TRBV27	12	CASSYPGGTQYF	TGTGCCAGCAGTTACCCCGGGGGTACGCAGTATTTT
TRBD2	NA	TRBJ2-5	TRBV11-1	15	CASGLETSGANEQYF	TGTGCCAGCGGTTTAGAGACTAGCGGGGCCAATGAGCAGTACTTC
TRBD2	NA	TRBJ2-3	TRBV7-9	16	CASRPASGTSTDTQYF	TGTGCCAGCAGGCCGGCTAGCGGGACCAGCACAGATACGCAGTATTTT
TRBD2	NA	TRBJ2-7	TRBV9	14	CASSERLAGDEQYF	TGTGCCAGCAGCGAGCGACTAGCGGGCGACGAGCAGTACTTC
NA	few	TRBJ1-2	TRBV7-2	14	CASSLAGDNYGYTF	TGTGCCAGCAGCTTAGCCGGGGACAACTATGGCTACACCTTC